The 9 T cell receptor beta chains in this list originate from one sample, sequenced in a study of CXCR4 blockade with PD-1 therapy in pancreatic cancer. Only in-frame clones appear in the TCRdb table, and some are missing; sequencing was by immunoSEQ multiplex PCR. The repertoire holds roughly 18,000 clones, about 72% seen once, with more than 4.5% in the top ten. The sample comprised tumor tissue. The receptor set was obtained from a human donor with pancreatic ductal adenocarcinoma.

This clone has more than one count but fewer than ten. The chain is built from TRBV13 and TRBJ1-4, with D possibly TRBD1 on 5 matching bases. The CDR3 consists of 12 residues. CDR1 and CDR2 from the germline V gene are PRHDT and FYEKMQ (reference sequence). Trimming shortened V by 0 bases and J by 16 bases, and 12 bases separated the two germline ends. CDR3 DNA: TGTGCCAGCAGCTTAGGATCGGACACTCCGTTTTTT. This sequence encodes CASSLGSDTPFF.

This chain uses TRBV14 with TRBJ2-5; 8 nucleotides match TRBD1. CDR1 is SGHDN, CDR2 FVKESK, per germline. CDR3 length: 14 residues. V gave up 4 bases and J gave up 2 bases; unmatched junction bases: 3. CDR3 protein: CASSLGQGQETQYF. The CDR3 DNA reads TGTGCCAGCAGCCTAGGACAGGGACAAGAGACCCAGTACTTC.

V usage is TRBV30 and J usage is TRBJ2-5; TRBD1 might be the D (5 bases). The CDR3 consists of 13 residues. The germline gives CDR1 GTSNPN, CDR2 SVGIG (reference sequence). The V and J ends lost 3 bases and 7 bases respectively, with 15 bases between them. The CDR3 nucleotides are TGTGCCTGGAGGACAGTCAGCTTAGGGACCCAGTACTTC. Translated: CAWRTVSLGTQYF.

The chain carries TRBV9 and TRBJ2-3; 11 nucleotides agree with TRBD2. CDR3 length: 16 amino acids. CDR1 SGDLS and CDR2 YYNGEE come from the germline V gene. V gave up 0 bases and J gave up 12 bases; unmatched junction bases: 12. CDR3 nucleotides: TGTGCCAGCAGCGTAGAACTAGCGGGAGCAGAAAGGACACAGTATTTT. It encodes CASSVELAGAERTQYF. The full variable domain, completed using reference TRBV9 and TRBJ2-3, is DSGVTQTPKHLITATGQRVTLRCSPRSGDLSVYWYQQSLDQGLQFLIQYYNGEERAKGNILERFSAQQFPDLHSELNLSSLELGDSALYFCASSVELAGAERTQYFGPGTRLTVL.

The V gene is TRBV28, the J gene TRBJ2-5, with TRBD1 identical over 10 bases. The CDR3 contains 15 residues. Losses at the gene ends were 5 bases for V and 4 bases for J; bases not matched to a gene: 7. Germline values: CDR1 MDHEN, CDR2 SYDVKM. The chain's CDR3 is CASSATGTGAETQYF. CDR3 coding DNA: TGTGCCAGCAGTGCGACCGGGACAGGGGCAGAGACCCAGTACTTC.

The chain carries TRBV19 and TRBJ2-3; a weak D match, TRBD1 (6 bases). The V gene's germline CDR1 is LNHDA and CDR2 SQIVND (reference sequence). The CDR3 runs to 14 residues. Trimming removed 7 bases from V and 0 bases from J, with 11 bases in between. CDR3: CASKTGHSTDTQYF. As DNA, the CDR3 is TGTGCCAGTAAAACGGGACACAGCACAGATACGCAGTATTTT.

The genes are TRBV9 and TRBJ1-1, with D maybe TRBD1 (5 bases). The V end lost 0 bases, the J end lost 0 bases, and 6 bases lay between the germline ends. CDR1 is SGDLS and CDR2 is YYNGEE in the germline V gene. The CDR3 runs to 14 residues. The CDR3 here is CASSVAGMNTEAFF. CDR3 DNA sequence: TGTGCCAGCAGCGTAGCAGGGATGAACACTGAAGCTTTCTTT.

The chain is built from TRBV29-1 and TRBJ2-1, with 7 bases aligning to TRBD1. J gave up 3 bases and V 6 bases, and 5 bases lay outside the gene matches. The CDR3 is 13 residues long. Germline V lookup: CDR1 SQVTM, CDR2 ANQGSEA. The CDR3 here is CSVPGQSYNEQFF. The CDR3 DNA sequence: TGCAGCGTCCCGGGACAGAGCTACAATGAGCAGTTCTTC.

This rearrangement joins TRBV28 to TRBJ2-7; 7 positions match TRBD2. Germline V gene lookup returns CDR1 MDHEN and CDR2 SYDVKM. The CDR3 is 12 residues long. V lost 2 bases, J lost 6 bases, and 1 base stayed unmatched. This CDR3 is CASSLGEGEQYF. CDR3 nucleotides: TGTGCCAGCAGTTTAGGGGAGGGCGAGCAGTACTTC.